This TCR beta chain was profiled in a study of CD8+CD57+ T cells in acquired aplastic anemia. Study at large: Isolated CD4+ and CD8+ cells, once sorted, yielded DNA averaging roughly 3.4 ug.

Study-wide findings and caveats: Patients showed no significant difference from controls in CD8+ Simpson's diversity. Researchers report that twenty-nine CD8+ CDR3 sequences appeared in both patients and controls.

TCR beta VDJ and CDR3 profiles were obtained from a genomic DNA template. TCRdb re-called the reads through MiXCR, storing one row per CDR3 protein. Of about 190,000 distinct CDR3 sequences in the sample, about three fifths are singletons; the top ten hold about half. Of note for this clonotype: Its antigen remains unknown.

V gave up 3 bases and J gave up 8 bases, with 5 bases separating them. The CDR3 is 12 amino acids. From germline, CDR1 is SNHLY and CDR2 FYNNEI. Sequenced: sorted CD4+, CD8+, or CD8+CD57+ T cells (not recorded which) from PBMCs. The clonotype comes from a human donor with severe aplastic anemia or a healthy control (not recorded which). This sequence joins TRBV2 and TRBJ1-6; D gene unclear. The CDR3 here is CASSDVDSPLHF. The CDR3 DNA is TGTGCCAGCAGTGACGTTGATTCACCCCTCCACTTT.